Each of the 2 T cell receptor beta chains below was sequenced from the same sample in a study of response to subunit inactivated influenza vaccine. TCRdb reanalysed the RT-PCR reads using MiXCR and keeps one entry per CDR3 protein. The sample lists 450,000 to 700,000 distinct CDR3 sequences, around 15% occurring once. Sequenced material: PBMCs from blood, taken 12 days after vaccination. Receptors originate from a man aged 45-65 years who received an inactivated influenza vaccine.

CDR3 sequence: CASSSGTSGVETQYF. The CDR3 DNA is TGCGCCAGCAGCTCAGGGACTAGCGGGGTAGAGACCCAGTACTTC. The chain recombines TRBV5-1 with TRBJ2-5; 13 bases line up with TRBD2. V lost 3 bases to trimming and J lost 4 bases; unmatched junction nucleotides: 3. CDR1 and CDR2 (germline): SGHRS, YFSETQ. The CDR3 spans 15 residues. Combining the CDR3 with reference TRBV5-1 and TRBJ2-5 gives the whole variable domain KAGVTQTPRYLIKTRGQQVTLSCSPISGHRSVSWYQQTPGQGLQFLFEYFSETQRNKGNFPGRFSGRQFSNSRSEMNVSTLELGDSALYLCASSSGTSGVETQYFGPGTRLLVL.

V usage is TRBV20-1 and J usage is TRBJ2-2; 8 positions agree with TRBD2. This CDR3 is built from 15 residues. Trimming took 1 base from V and 2 from J; bases not matched to a gene: 3. Germline V gene sequence: CDR1 DFQATT, CDR2 SNEGSKA (reference sequence). Written as DNA, the CDR3 is TGCAGTGCTAGAGGGACTAGCAGAAACACCGGGGAGCTGTTTTTT. Translating it yields CSARGTSRNTGELFF.